This T cell receptor (beta chain) was identified in a study of T cells in Graves' hyperthyroidism and ophthalmopathy. Details on this clonotype: No antigen is known for it.

RNA transcripts served as the template for amplifying TCR beta CDR3 regions. Researchers ran a first-round RT-PCR on the TCR CDR3 using the HTBI primer set. TCRdb passed the multiplex PCR reads through MiXCR, listing each CDR3 protein once. The repertoire consists of under 350,000 distinct CDR3 sequences, with 20% to 25% occurring once and the leading ten covering over 45%. Study-wide results and caveats: Among thyroid clonotypes expanded above 0.001, most also appeared in blood.

Germline CDR1 MDHEN, CDR2 SYDVKM. The CDR3 covers 17 residues. V lost 5 bases and J 0 bases, leaving 18 bases between the germline ends. Absent ophthalmopathy progression within 18 months defined stable Graves' hyperthyroidism. Sequenced material: blood. The chain employs TRBV28 and TRBJ2-3, with D unresolved. The clonotype originates from a woman in her forties or fifties with Graves' hyperthyroidism. CDR3 protein: CASSPPGRRVSTDTQYF. The CDR3, as DNA: TGTGCCAGCAGTCCCCCTGGGCGGCGTGTTAGCACAGATACGCAGTATTTT. The full variable domain, rest sourced from reference TRBV28 and TRBJ2-3, is DVKVTQSSRYLVKRTGEKVFLECVQDMDHENMFWYRQDPGLGLRLIYFSYDVKMKEKGDIPEGYSVSREKKERFSLILESASTNQTSMYLCASSPPGRRVSTDTQYFGPGTRLTVL.